This is a list of T cell receptor beta chains from one sample in a study of Ad26.COV2.S vaccination and SARS-CoV-2 variants. Clones were sequenced by immunoSEQ multiplex PCR, and TCRdb holds only the in-frame ones, with some missing. The table has fewer than 400,000 clones, roughly 90% seen once. The specimen was peripheral blood, collected in a trial of Ad26.COV2.S vaccine versus placebo. Every receptor here comes from a person between 18 and 65 years old who received the Ad26.COV2.S COVID-19 vaccine or a placebo. CDR3s include the opening cysteine and the closing phenylalanine or tryptophan. Each record gives: V gene, J gene, D gene, clone size, CDR3 length, CDR3 DNA, CDR3 protein. The D gene is left open where the match is weak. Only part of the rows carry a size: once, few, many, or a class if the clone is expanded.

v_gene: TRBV6-5
j_gene: TRBJ2-5
d_gene: NA
abundance: NA
len: 14
CDR3nt: TGTGCCAGCAGTTACTCGATGACGAGGGAGACCCAGTACTTC
CDR3aa: CASSYSMTRETQYF

v_gene: TRBV27
j_gene: TRBJ2-3
d_gene: TRBD2
abundance: NA
len: 19
CDR3nt: TGTGCCAGCAGTTCACCGGGACTAGCGGGGGCCCGACCCACAGATACGCAGTATTTT
CDR3aa: CASSSPGLAGARPTDTQYF

v_gene: TRBV6-2/TRBV6-3
j_gene: TRBJ2-5
d_gene: NA
abundance: NA
len: 12
CDR3nt: TGTGCCAGCAGTCAGGTAACGGAGACCCAGTACTTC
CDR3aa: CASSQVTETQYF

v_gene: TRBV6-2/TRBV6-3
j_gene: TRBJ2-1
d_gene: TRBD2
abundance: NA
len: 14
CDR3nt: TGTGCCAGCGGTTATGGGACTAGCGTAAATGAGCAGTTCTTC
CDR3aa: CASGYGTSVNEQFF

v_gene: TRBV12-3/TRBV12-4
j_gene: TRBJ2-1
d_gene: NA
abundance: NA
len: 13
CDR3nt: TGTGCCAGCAGCCTGGGGGAGGTGGGTGAGCAGTTCTTC
CDR3aa: CASSLGEVGEQFF

v_gene: TRBV7-9
j_gene: TRBJ2-1
d_gene: TRBD1
abundance: NA
len: 16
CDR3nt: TGTGCCAGCAGCTTCATGCCGGGACAGCCTATTCGGGAGCAGTTCTTC
CDR3aa: CASSFMPGQPIREQFF

v_gene: TRBV11-2
j_gene: TRBJ1-2
d_gene: NA
abundance: NA
len: 14
CDR3nt: TGTGCCAGCAGCTTAGATTACGCCTACTATGGCTACACCTTC
CDR3aa: CASSLDYAYYGYTF

v_gene: TRBV7-9
j_gene: TRBJ2-1
d_gene: NA
abundance: NA
len: 16
CDR3nt: TGTGCCAGCAGCCCGGCCGGCGGAAGCTCCTACAATGAGCAGTTCTTC
CDR3aa: CASSPAGGSSYNEQFF

v_gene: TRBV3-1/TRBV3-2
j_gene: TRBJ1-2
d_gene: NA
abundance: NA
len: 18
CDR3nt: TGTGCCAGCAGCCAAGATATCAGCTTCCTCGGGGGCGACTATGGCTACACCTTC
CDR3aa: CASSQDISFLGGDYGYTF

v_gene: TRBV2
j_gene: TRBJ1-1
d_gene: NA
abundance: NA
len: 14
CDR3nt: TGTGCCAGCAGTGACAGGGAATTAATGACTGAAGCTTTCTTT
CDR3aa: CASSDRELMTEAFF

v_gene: TRBV7-2
j_gene: TRBJ2-1
d_gene: TRBD2
abundance: NA
len: 14
CDR3nt: TGTGCCAGCAGCCCCTCGCGGGGGGGGTATGAGCAGTTCTTC
CDR3aa: CASSPSRGGYEQFF

v_gene: TRBV14
j_gene: TRBJ1-5
d_gene: NA
abundance: NA
len: 12
CDR3nt: TGTGCCAGCAGTCTCGGGGAGCAGCCCCAGCATTTT
CDR3aa: CASSLGEQPQHF

v_gene: TRBV5-5
j_gene: TRBJ1-1
d_gene: NA
abundance: once
len: 14
CDR3nt: TGTGCCAGCAGCCCCTGGGTGGGGAACACTGAAGCTTTCTTT
CDR3aa: CASSPWVGNTEAFF

v_gene: TRBV19
j_gene: TRBJ1-2
d_gene: TRBD1
abundance: NA
len: 15
CDR3nt: TGTGCCAGTAAGGGTGAGACCGGGACAGTCTATGGCTACACCTTC
CDR3aa: CASKGETGTVYGYTF

v_gene: TRBV4-1
j_gene: TRBJ1-3
d_gene: TRBD1
abundance: NA
len: 14
CDR3nt: TGCGCCAGCAGCCAAGTGGACAGGTTTTACACCATATATTTT
CDR3aa: CASSQVDRFYTIYF

v_gene: TRBV20-1
j_gene: TRBJ2-1
d_gene: NA
abundance: NA
len: 11
CDR3nt: TGCAGTGCTGACCCTAGGGGTGAGCAGTTCTTC
CDR3aa: CSADPRGEQFF

v_gene: TRBV19
j_gene: TRBJ1-2
d_gene: TRBD1
abundance: NA
len: 13
CDR3nt: TGTGCCAGTAGTGGACAGGGCTACTATGGCTACACCTTC
CDR3aa: CASSGQGYYGYTF

v_gene: TRBV28
j_gene: TRBJ2-2
d_gene: NA
abundance: NA
len: 13
CDR3nt: TGTGCCAGCAGTTCATATACGTTCGGGGAGCTGTTTTTT
CDR3aa: CASSSYTFGELFF

v_gene: TRBV18
j_gene: TRBJ2-7
d_gene: NA
abundance: NA
len: 12
CDR3nt: TGTGCCAGCTCTCCAGGGACATCCGAGCAGTACTTC
CDR3aa: CASSPGTSEQYF

v_gene: TRBV6-4
j_gene: TRBJ2-3
d_gene: TRBD2
abundance: NA
len: 15
CDR3nt: TGTGCCAGCAGTGACTCTAGCGGGAGGGCCGATACGCAGTATTTT
CDR3aa: CASSDSSGRADTQYF

v_gene: TRBV18
j_gene: TRBJ1-3
d_gene: NA
abundance: NA
len: 17
CDR3nt: TGTGCCAGCTCACCTTCGGCGGGGGGGTCGACGGGAAACACCATATATTTT
CDR3aa: CASSPSAGGSTGNTIYF

v_gene: TRBV4-3
j_gene: TRBJ1-6
d_gene: NA
abundance: NA
len: 16
CDR3nt: TGCGCCAGCAGCCAAGATCAGGGAACCTATAATTCACCCCTCCACTTT
CDR3aa: CASSQDQGTYNSPLHF

v_gene: TRBV18
j_gene: TRBJ2-1
d_gene: NA
abundance: NA
len: 14
CDR3nt: TGTGCCAGCACCCAGCAGGATTCCTACAATGAGCAGTTCTTC
CDR3aa: CASTQQDSYNEQFF

v_gene: TRBV12-3/TRBV12-4
j_gene: TRBJ2-1
d_gene: TRBD1
abundance: NA
len: 13
CDR3nt: TGTGCCAGCAGACGGACAGGGGACAATGAGCAGTTCTTC
CDR3aa: CASRRTGDNEQFF

v_gene: TRBV19
j_gene: TRBJ2-1
d_gene: NA
abundance: NA
len: 15
CDR3nt: TGTGCCAGTAGTATGCGCCAGCGGATGTACAATGAGCAGTTCTTC
CDR3aa: CASSMRQRMYNEQFF

v_gene: TRBV13
j_gene: TRBJ1-2
d_gene: NA
abundance: once
len: 14
CDR3nt: TGTGCCAGCAGCTTAGAAGCAGGTACCTATGGCTACACCTTC
CDR3aa: CASSLEAGTYGYTF

v_gene: TRBV14
j_gene: TRBJ1-2
d_gene: NA
abundance: NA
len: 13
CDR3nt: TGTGCCAGCAGCCCGCAACCTAACTATGGCTACACCTTC
CDR3aa: CASSPQPNYGYTF

v_gene: TRBV30
j_gene: TRBJ1-1
d_gene: NA
abundance: NA
len: 16
CDR3nt: TGTGCCTGGAGCCATGGGAGTGTAAGGTTGAACACTGAAGCTTTCTTT
CDR3aa: CAWSHGSVRLNTEAFF

v_gene: TRBV7-2
j_gene: TRBJ1-1
d_gene: NA
abundance: NA
len: 14
CDR3nt: TGTGCCAGCAGCCCTACTGTTACGGGGTATGAAGCTTTCTTT
CDR3aa: CASSPTVTGYEAFF

v_gene: TRBV5-4
j_gene: TRBJ1-2
d_gene: TRBD1
abundance: NA
len: 15
CDR3nt: TGTGCCAGCAGCCTTCCGGGACAGCGTGTCTATGGCTACACCTTC
CDR3aa: CASSLPGQRVYGYTF

v_gene: TRBV19
j_gene: TRBJ1-4
d_gene: NA
abundance: NA
len: 14
CDR3nt: TGTGCCAGTAGTATAGCGGGAGATCGTGAAAAACTGTTTTTT
CDR3aa: CASSIAGDREKLFF

v_gene: TRBV18
j_gene: TRBJ2-1
d_gene: NA
abundance: NA
len: 14
CDR3nt: TGTGCCAGCTCTGGAATCCCAGGGGTAGATGAGCAGTTCTTC
CDR3aa: CASSGIPGVDEQFF

v_gene: TRBV11-2
j_gene: TRBJ1-5
d_gene: TRBD1
abundance: NA
len: 15
CDR3nt: TGTGCCAGCAGCTTAGCAGGGGGTAACAATCAGCCCCAGCATTTT
CDR3aa: CASSLAGGNNQPQHF

v_gene: TRBV5-5
j_gene: TRBJ2-3
d_gene: NA
abundance: NA
len: 17
CDR3nt: TGTGCCAGCAGCTTTATCAGGGTCAGGGTGGGGGAAGATACGCAGTATTTT
CDR3aa: CASSFIRVRVGEDTQYF

v_gene: TRBV6-2/TRBV6-3
j_gene: TRBJ2-7
d_gene: NA
abundance: NA
len: 13
CDR3nt: TGTGCCAGCAGTTACACTGGGGTCTACGAGCAGTACTTC
CDR3aa: CASSYTGVYEQYF

v_gene: TRBV6-2/TRBV6-3
j_gene: TRBJ1-1
d_gene: NA
abundance: NA
len: 15
CDR3nt: TGTGCCAGCAGTACGAACAGGGTAATGAACACTGAAGCTTTCTTT
CDR3aa: CASSTNRVMNTEAFF

v_gene: TRBV18
j_gene: TRBJ1-5
d_gene: NA
abundance: NA
len: 13
CDR3nt: TGTGCCAGCTCACCACCTTTCCGACAGCCCCAGCATTTT
CDR3aa: CASSPPFRQPQHF

v_gene: TRBV7-2
j_gene: TRBJ2-7
d_gene: TRBD1
abundance: NA
len: 17
CDR3nt: TGTGCCAGCAGCTTAGTGGCCGGGACAGGGACCATCTACGAGCAGTACTTC
CDR3aa: CASSLVAGTGTIYEQYF

v_gene: TRBV5-5
j_gene: TRBJ2-7
d_gene: NA
abundance: NA
len: 16
CDR3nt: TGTGCCAGCAGCGCCGACCCGGGACCGCCCTCCTACGAGCAGTACTTC
CDR3aa: CASSADPGPPSYEQYF

v_gene: TRBV18
j_gene: TRBJ1-5
d_gene: NA
abundance: NA
len: 17
CDR3nt: TGTGCCAGCTCACCACGGCCGTACGGAGGAGCTGATCAGCCCCAGCATTTT
CDR3aa: CASSPRPYGGADQPQHF

v_gene: TRBV30
j_gene: TRBJ1-4
d_gene: TRBD1
abundance: NA
len: 14
CDR3nt: TGTGCCGGTCACAGGGGGCGCTTCAAGGAAAAACTGTTTTTT
CDR3aa: CAGHRGRFKEKLFF

v_gene: TRBV27
j_gene: TRBJ2-7
d_gene: TRBD2
abundance: NA
len: 16
CDR3nt: TGTGCCAGCAGTTTAAGCGGGGCTATTGATATCTACGAGCAGTACTTC
CDR3aa: CASSLSGAIDIYEQYF

v_gene: TRBV5-8
j_gene: TRBJ1-5
d_gene: NA
abundance: NA
len: 17
CDR3nt: TGTGCCAGCAGCGACCGGGACCCCGTACCGGGCAATCAGCCCCAGCATTTT
CDR3aa: CASSDRDPVPGNQPQHF

v_gene: TRBV11-2
j_gene: TRBJ2-7
d_gene: NA
abundance: NA
len: 13
CDR3nt: TGTGCCAGCAGCTCCGAGGGCCTGGACGAGCAGTACTTC
CDR3aa: CASSSEGLDEQYF

v_gene: TRBV7-3
j_gene: TRBJ2-1
d_gene: NA
abundance: NA
len: 16
CDR3nt: TGTGCCAGCAGCCCTGAGCGGGCCTTAACCTACAATGAGCAGTTCTTC
CDR3aa: CASSPERALTYNEQFF

v_gene: TRBV6-5
j_gene: TRBJ1-5
d_gene: TRBD1
abundance: NA
len: 14
CDR3nt: TGTGCCAGCAGCCCAGGGGGGTTTAATCAGCCCCAGCATTTT
CDR3aa: CASSPGGFNQPQHF

v_gene: TRBV25-1
j_gene: TRBJ1-2
d_gene: TRBD1
abundance: NA
len: 14
CDR3nt: TGTGCCAGCAGCGCCTCCGGGACAGGGTTTCGGTACACCTTC
CDR3aa: CASSASGTGFRYTF

v_gene: TRBV7-2
j_gene: TRBJ2-3
d_gene: NA
abundance: NA
len: 16
CDR3nt: TGTGCCAGCAGCTTGGCGTTTGATTCCGGCGGAGATACGCAGTATTTT
CDR3aa: CASSLAFDSGGDTQYF

v_gene: TRBV3-1/TRBV3-2
j_gene: TRBJ1-6
d_gene: NA
abundance: NA
len: 16
CDR3nt: TGTGCCAGCAGCCAAGAAGGAGAGAATTATAATTCACCCCTCCACTTT
CDR3aa: CASSQEGENYNSPLHF

v_gene: TRBV5-1
j_gene: TRBJ2-3
d_gene: NA
abundance: once
len: 16
CDR3nt: TGCGCCAGCAGCATATCTCTGATTCGAAGCACAGATACGCAGTATTTT
CDR3aa: CASSISLIRSTDTQYF

v_gene: TRBV5-5
j_gene: TRBJ1-4
d_gene: NA
abundance: NA
len: 13
CDR3nt: TGTGCCAGCAGCTTGGCCGCTGGTGAAAAACTGTTTTTT
CDR3aa: CASSLAAGEKLFF

v_gene: TRBV28
j_gene: TRBJ2-5
d_gene: NA
abundance: NA
len: 15
CDR3nt: TGTGCCAGCAGTTTAGCGGGGGCCAGCCAAGAGACCCAGTACTTC
CDR3aa: CASSLAGASQETQYF

v_gene: TRBV28
j_gene: TRBJ2-2
d_gene: NA
abundance: NA
len: 14
CDR3nt: TGTGCCAGCACGGGACTGTCGAACACCGGGGAGCTGTTTTTT
CDR3aa: CASTGLSNTGELFF